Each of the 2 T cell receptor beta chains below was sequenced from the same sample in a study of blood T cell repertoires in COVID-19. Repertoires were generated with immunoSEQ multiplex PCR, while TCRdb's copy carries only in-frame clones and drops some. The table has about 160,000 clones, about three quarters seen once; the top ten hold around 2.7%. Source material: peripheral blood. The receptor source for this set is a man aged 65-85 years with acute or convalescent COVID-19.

The CDR3 sequence: CSVDGTSGRGTDTQYF. CDR3 bases: TGCAGCGTCGACGGGACTAGCGGTAGGGGGACAGATACGCAGTATTTT. The chain recombines TRBV29-1 with TRBJ2-3; 11 nucleotides align to TRBD2. Looked up from germline, CDR1 is SQVTM and CDR2 is ANQGSEA. Losses at the gene ends were 6 bases for V and 3 bases for J; bases not matched to a gene: 11. This CDR3 is 16 amino acids long.

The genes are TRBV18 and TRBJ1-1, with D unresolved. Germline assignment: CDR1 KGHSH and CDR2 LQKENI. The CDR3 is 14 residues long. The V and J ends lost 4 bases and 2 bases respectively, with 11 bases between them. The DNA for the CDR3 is TGTGCCAGCTCACTCAATACAGCTAACACTGAAGCTTTCTTT. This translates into CASSLNTANTEAFF.